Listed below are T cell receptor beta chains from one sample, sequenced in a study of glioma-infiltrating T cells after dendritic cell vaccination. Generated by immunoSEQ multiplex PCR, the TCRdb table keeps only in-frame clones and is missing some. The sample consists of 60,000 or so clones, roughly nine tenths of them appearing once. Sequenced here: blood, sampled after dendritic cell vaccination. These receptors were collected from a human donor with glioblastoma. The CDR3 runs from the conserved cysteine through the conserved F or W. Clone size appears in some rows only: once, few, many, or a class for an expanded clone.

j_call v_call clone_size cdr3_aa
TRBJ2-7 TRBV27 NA CASSLKTGGIYEQYF
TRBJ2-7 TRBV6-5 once CASSWRLGGSYEQYF
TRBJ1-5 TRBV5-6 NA CASSWRQGTFQPQHF
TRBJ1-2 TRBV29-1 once CSVTLPGQIYGYTF
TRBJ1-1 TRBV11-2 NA CASSALGGENTEAFF
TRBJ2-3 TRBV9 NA CASSVGLVSTDTQYF
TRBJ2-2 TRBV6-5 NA CASRSDRASTGELFF
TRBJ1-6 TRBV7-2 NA CASSLNPPTANSPLHF
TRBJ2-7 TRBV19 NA CASTSGRGSYEQYF
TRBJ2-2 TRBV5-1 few CASSLARGGTGELFF
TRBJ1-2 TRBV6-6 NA CASSQHSRGGKGYTF
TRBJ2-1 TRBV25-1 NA CASSEYGGRGNEQFF
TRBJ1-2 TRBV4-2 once CASSPKAGPNYGYTF
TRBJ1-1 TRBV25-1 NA CASRVTRGTEAFF
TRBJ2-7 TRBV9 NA CASSVGTSGSYEQYF
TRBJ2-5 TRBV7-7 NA CASSATSGRPQETQYF
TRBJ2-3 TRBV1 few CTSSPPDKRGDTDTQYF
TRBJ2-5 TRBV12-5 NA CASGLVPSGGLEETQYF
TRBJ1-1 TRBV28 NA CASSLTDLLVNTEAFF